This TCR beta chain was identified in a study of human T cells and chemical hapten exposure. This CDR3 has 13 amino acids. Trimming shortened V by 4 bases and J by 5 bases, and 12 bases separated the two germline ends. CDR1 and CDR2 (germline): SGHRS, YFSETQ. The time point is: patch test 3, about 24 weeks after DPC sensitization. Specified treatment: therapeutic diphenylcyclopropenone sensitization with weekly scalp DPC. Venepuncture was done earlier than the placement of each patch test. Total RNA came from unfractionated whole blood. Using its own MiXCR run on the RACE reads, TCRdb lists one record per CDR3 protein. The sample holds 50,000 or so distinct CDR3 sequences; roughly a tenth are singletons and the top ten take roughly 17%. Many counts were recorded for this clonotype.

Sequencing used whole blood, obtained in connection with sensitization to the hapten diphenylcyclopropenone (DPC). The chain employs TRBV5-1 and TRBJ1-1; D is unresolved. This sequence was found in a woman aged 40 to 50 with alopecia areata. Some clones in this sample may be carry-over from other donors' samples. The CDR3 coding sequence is TGCGCCAGCAGCACGGAAGTAGGGACTGAAGCTTTCTTT. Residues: CASSTEVGTEAFF.